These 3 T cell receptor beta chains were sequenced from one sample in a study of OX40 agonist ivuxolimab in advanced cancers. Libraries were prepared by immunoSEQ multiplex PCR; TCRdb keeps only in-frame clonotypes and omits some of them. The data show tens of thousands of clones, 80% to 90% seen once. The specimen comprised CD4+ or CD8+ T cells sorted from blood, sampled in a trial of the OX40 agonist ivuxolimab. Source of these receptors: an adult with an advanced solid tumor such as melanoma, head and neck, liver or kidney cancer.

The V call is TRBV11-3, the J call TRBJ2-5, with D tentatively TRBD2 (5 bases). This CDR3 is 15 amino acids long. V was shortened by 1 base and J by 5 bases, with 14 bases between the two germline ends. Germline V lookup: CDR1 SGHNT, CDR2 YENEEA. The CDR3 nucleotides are TGTGCCAGCAGCTTAGGAGGCCTCCGAGGGGAGACCCAGTACTTC. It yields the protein CASSLGGLRGETQYF. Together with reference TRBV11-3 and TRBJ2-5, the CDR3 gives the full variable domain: EAGVVQSPRYKIIEKKQPVAFWCNPISGHNTLYWYLQNLGQGPELLIRYENEEAVDDSQLPKDRFSAERLKGVDSTLKIQPAELGDSAVYLCASSLGGLRGETQYFGPGTRLLVL.

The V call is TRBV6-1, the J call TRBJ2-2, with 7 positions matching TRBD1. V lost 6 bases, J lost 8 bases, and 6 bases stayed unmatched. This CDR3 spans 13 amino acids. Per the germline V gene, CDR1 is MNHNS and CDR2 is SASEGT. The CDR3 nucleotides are TGTGCCAGCAGGGACAGGTCAAGGGGGGAGCTGTTTTTT. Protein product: CASRDRSRGELFF.

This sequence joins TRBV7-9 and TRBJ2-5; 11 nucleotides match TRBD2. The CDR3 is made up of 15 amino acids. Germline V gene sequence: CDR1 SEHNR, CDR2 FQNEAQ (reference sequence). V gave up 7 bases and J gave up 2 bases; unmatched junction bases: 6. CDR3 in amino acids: CASTLAGGGQETQYF. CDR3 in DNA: TGTGCCAGCACCCTAGCGGGAGGTGGTCAAGAGACCCAGTACTTC.